This entry features one T cell receptor (beta chain) sequence. This record comes from a study of tumor-infiltrating lymphocytes in localized non-small cell lung cancer. V gave up 2 bases and J gave up 7 bases, with 15 bases separating them. Germline V CDR1 and CDR2: SGHRS, YFSETQ. CDR3 length: 15 amino acids. The method was immunoSEQ multiplex PCR; TCRdb's version includes in-frame clones alone and lacks a portion of them. The table has about 11,000 clones, approximately 86% seen once. What was sequenced was uninvolved lung tissue not adjacent to the tumor. This clonotype originated in a human donor with non-small cell lung cancer. J is TRBJ1-4 and V is TRBV5-1; D may be TRBD1 (6 bases). The CDR3: CASSFGGGAGEKLFF. CDR3 nucleotides: TGCGCCAGCAGCTTTGGGGGGGGCGCAGGTGAAAAACTGTTTTTT.